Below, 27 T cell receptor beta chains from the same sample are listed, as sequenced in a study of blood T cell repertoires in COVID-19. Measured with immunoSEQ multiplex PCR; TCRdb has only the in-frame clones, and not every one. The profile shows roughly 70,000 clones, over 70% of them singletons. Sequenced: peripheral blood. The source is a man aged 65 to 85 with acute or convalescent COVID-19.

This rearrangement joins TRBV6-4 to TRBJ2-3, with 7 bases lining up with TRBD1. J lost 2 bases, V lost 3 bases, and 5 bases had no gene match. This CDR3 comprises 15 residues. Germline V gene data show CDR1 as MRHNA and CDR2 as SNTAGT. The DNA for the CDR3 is TGTGCCAGCAGTGATCGGGGACAGTACACAGATACGCAGTATTTT. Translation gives CASSDRGQYTDTQYF.

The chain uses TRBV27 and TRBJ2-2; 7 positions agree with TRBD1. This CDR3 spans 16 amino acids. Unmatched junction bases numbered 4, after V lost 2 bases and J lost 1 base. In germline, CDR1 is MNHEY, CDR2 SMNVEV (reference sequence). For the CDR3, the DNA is TGTGCCAGCAGTTTAATCGGGACAGTGAACACCGGGGAGCTGTTTTTT. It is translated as CASSLIGTVNTGELFF.

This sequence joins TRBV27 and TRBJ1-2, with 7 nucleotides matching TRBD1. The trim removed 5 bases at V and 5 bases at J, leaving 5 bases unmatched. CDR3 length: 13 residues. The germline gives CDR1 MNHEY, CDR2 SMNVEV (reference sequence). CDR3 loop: CASSPDRAYGYTF. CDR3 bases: TGTGCCAGCAGTCCCGACAGGGCATATGGCTACACCTTC.

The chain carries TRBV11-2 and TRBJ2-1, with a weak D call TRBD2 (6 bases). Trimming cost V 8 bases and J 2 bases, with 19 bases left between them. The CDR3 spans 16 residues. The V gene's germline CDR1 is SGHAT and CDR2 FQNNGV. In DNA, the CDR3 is TGTGCCAGCGAAGGCTACGTGGGGGGACCCTACAATGAGCAGTTCTTC. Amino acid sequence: CASEGYVGGPYNEQFF.

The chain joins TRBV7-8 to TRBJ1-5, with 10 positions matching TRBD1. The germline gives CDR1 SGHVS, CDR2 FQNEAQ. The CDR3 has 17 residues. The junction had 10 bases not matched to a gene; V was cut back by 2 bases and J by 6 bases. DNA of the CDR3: TGTGCCAGCAGCTTAAGTAGGGGACAGGGGCTCAGTCAGCCCCAGCATTTT. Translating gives CASSLSRGQGLSQPQHF.

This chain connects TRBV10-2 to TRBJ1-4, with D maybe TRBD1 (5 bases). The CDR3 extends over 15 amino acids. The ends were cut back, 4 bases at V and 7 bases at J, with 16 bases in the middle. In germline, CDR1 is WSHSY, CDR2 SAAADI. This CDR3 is CASSASSGYFEKLFF. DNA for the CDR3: TGCGCCAGCAGTGCATCGTCAGGGTACTTTGAAAAACTGTTTTTT.

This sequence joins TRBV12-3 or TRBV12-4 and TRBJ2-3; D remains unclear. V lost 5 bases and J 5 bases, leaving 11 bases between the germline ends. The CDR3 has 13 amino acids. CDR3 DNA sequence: TGTGCCAGCAGTCTGAGACTGGGAGATACGCAGTATTTT. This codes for CASSLRLGDTQYF.

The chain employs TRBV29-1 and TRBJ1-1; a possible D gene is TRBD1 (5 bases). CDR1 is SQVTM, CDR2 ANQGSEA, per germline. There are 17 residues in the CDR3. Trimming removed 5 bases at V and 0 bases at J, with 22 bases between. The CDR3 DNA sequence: TGCAGCGTTCGGAACATCCTGACAGCCTCCATGAACACTGAAGCTTTCTTT. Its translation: CSVRNILTASMNTEAFF.

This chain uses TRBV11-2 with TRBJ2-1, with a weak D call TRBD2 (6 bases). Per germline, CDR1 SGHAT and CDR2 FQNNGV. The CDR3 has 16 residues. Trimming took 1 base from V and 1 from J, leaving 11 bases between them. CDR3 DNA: TGTGCCAGCAGCTTAGTCGGGAGCCTGTCCTACAATGAGCAGTTCTTC. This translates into CASSLVGSLSYNEQFF.

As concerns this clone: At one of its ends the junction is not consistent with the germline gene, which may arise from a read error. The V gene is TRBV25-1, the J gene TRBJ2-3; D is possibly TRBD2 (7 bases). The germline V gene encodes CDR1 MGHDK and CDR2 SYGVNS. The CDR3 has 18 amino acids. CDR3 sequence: CASSLGEGGGGPTNTQYF. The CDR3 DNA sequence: TGTGCCAGCAGTCTCGGGGAAGGGGGGGGAGGCCCCACAAATACGCAGTATTTT.

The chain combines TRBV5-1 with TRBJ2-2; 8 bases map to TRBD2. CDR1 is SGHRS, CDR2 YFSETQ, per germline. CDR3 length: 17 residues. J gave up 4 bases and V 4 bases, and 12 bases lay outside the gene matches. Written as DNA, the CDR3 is TGCGCCAGCAGCGGAGTTACCTCCGGGACTAGCACCGGGGAGCTGTTTTTT. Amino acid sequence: CASSGVTSGTSTGELFF.

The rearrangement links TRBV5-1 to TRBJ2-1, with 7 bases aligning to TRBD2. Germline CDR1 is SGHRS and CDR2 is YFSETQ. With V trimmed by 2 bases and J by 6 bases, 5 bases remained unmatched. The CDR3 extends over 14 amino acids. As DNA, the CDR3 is TGCGCCAGCAGCTTTCCGTCTAGCGGCAATGAGCAGTTCTTC. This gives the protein CASSFPSSGNEQFF.

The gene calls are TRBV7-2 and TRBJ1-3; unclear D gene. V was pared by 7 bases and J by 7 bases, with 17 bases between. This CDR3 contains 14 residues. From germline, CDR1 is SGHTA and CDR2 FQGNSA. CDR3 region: CASTHEGTPNTIYF. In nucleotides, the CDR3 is TGTGCCAGCACCCACGAGGGAACGCCGAACACCATATATTTT.

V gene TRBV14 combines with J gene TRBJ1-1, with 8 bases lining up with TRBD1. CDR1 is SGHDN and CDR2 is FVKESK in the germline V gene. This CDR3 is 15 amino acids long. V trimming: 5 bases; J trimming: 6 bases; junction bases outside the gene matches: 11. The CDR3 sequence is CASSNKQGGFAEAFF. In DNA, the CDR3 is TGTGCCAGCAGCAACAAACAGGGGGGATTTGCTGAAGCTTTCTTT.

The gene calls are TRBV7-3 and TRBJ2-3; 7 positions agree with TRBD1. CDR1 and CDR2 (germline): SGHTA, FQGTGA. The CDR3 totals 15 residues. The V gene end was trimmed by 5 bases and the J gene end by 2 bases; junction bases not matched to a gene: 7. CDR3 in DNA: TGTGCCAGCAGCCCAAAGGGGACAGTCACAGATACGCAGTATTTT. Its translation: CASSPKGTVTDTQYF.

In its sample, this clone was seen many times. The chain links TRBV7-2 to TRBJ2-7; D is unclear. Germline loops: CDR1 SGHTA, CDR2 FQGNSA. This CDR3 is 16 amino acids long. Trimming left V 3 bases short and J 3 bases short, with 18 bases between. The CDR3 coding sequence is TGTGCCAGCAGCTTGGTAGGAAGAGGCTCCCACTACGAGCAGTACTTC. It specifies CASSLVGRGSHYEQYF.

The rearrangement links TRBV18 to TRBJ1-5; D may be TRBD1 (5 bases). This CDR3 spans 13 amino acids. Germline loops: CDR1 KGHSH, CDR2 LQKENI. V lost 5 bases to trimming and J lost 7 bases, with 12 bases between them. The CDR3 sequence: CASSGDQGQPQHF. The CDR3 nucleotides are TGTGCCAGCTCAGGGGATCAGGGCCAGCCCCAGCATTTT.

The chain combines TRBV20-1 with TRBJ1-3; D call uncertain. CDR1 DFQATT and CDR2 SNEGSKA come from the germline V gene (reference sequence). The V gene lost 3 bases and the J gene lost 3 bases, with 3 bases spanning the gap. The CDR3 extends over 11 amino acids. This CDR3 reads CSASYGNTIYF. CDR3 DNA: TGCAGTGCTAGTTATGGAAACACCATATATTTT.

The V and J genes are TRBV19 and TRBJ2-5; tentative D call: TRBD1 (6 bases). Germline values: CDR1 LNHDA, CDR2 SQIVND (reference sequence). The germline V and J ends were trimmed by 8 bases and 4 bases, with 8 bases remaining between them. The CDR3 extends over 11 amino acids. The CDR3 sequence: CASRGGETQYF. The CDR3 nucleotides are TGTGCCAGTCGAGGGGGAGAGACCCAGTACTTC.

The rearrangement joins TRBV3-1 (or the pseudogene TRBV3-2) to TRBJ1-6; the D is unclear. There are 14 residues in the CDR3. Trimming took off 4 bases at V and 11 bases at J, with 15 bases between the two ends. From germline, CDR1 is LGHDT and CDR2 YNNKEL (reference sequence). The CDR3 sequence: CASSPTDGGTPLHF. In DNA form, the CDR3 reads TGTGCCAGCAGCCCCACTGACGGCGGGACACCCCTCCACTTT.

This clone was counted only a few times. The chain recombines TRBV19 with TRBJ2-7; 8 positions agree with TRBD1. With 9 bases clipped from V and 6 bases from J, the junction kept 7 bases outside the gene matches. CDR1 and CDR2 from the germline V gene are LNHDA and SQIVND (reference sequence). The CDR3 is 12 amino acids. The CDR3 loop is CASGQGIGEQYF. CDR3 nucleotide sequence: TGTGCCAGCGGACAGGGAATAGGCGAGCAGTACTTC.

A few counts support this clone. CDR3 DNA: TGTGCCAGCAGCCGGGGGTCAGGGGGGAACACTGAAGCTTTCTTT. This translates into CASSRGSGGNTEAFF. The chain is built from TRBV28 and TRBJ1-1; 7 bases fit TRBD1. V was clipped by 6 bases and J by 1 base; unmatched bases: 8. Germline V gene sequence: CDR1 MDHEN, CDR2 SYDVKM. This CDR3 region has 15 residues.

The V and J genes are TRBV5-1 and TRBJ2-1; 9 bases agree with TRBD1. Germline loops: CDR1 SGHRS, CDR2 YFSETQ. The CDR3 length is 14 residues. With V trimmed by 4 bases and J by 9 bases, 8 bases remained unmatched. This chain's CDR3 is CASSTGTGNGEQFF. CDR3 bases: TGCGCCAGCAGCACAGGGACAGGGAATGGTGAGCAGTTCTTC.

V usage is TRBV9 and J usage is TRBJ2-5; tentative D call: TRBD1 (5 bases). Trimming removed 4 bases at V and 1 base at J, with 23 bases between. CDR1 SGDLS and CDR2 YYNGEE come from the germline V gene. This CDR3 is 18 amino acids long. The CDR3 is CASSLQGFGGEGQETQYF. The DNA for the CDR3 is TGTGCCAGCAGCCTGCAGGGATTCGGCGGAGAAGGCCAAGAGACCCAGTACTTC.

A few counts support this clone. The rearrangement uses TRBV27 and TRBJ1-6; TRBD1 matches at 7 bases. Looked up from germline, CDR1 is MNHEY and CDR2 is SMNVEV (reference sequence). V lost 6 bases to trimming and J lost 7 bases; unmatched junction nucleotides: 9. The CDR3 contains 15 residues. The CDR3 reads CASSPWAGGNSPLHF. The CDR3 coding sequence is TGTGCCAGCAGCCCCTGGGCAGGGGGAAATTCACCCCTCCACTTT.

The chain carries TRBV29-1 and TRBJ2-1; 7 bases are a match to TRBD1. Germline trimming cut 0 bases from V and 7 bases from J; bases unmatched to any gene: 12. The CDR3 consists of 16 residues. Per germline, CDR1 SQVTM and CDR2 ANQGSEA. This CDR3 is CSVEEGGSRLKNEQFF. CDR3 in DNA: TGCAGCGTTGAAGAAGGGGGCTCCCGCCTAAAGAATGAGCAGTTCTTC.

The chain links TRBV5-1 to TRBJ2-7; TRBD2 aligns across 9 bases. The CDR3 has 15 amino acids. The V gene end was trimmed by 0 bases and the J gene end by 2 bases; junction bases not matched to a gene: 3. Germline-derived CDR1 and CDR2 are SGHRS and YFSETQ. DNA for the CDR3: TGCGCCAGCAGCTTGGCACCTAGCGGGACCTACGAGCAGTACTTC. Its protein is CASSLAPSGTYEQYF.